Following are 12 T cell receptor beta chains from one sample sequenced in a study of blood T cell repertoires in COVID-19. Sequenced by immunoSEQ multiplex PCR; TCRdb stores in-frame clones only, minus some. The table records about 190,000 clones, roughly 82% of them present only once. The specimen sequenced was PBMCs or T cells enriched from blood (not recorded which). The receptors shown here come from a woman aged 55-75 years with acute COVID-19.

The chain combines TRBV27 with TRBJ1-5; D is perhaps TRBD1 (5 bases). The CDR3 covers 15 residues. The V end was cut by 2 bases, the J end by 1 base, with 9 bases between. CDR1 is MNHEY, CDR2 SMNVEV, per germline (reference sequence). CDR3 region: CASSLQGLSNQPQHF. CDR3 coding DNA: TGTGCCAGCAGTTTACAGGGACTCAGCAATCAGCCCCAGCATTTT.

This chain joins TRBV18 and TRBJ2-1; D remains unclear. V was cut by 0 bases and J by 4 bases, with 10 bases left in between. The CDR3 extends over 15 amino acids. Germline values: CDR1 KGHSH, CDR2 LQKENI. This CDR3 is CASSPPEAPYNEQFF. CDR3 in DNA: TGTGCCAGCTCACCACCAGAGGCACCGTACAATGAGCAGTTCTTC.

This clone was seen a handful of times. The chain has TRBV4-2 and TRBJ1-1, with D unclear. V was clipped by 3 bases and J by 3 bases, with 11 bases between them. There are 14 residues in the CDR3. Germline V gives CDR1 LGHNA, CDR2 YNFKEQ. CDR3 sequence reads: CASSQGTVDTEAFF. In DNA, the CDR3 is TGTGCCAGCAGCCAGGGCACCGTGGACACTGAAGCTTTCTTT.

In its sample, this clone was seen once. The chain links TRBV9 to TRBJ2-1; D unclear. Germline V gene sequence: CDR1 SGDLS, CDR2 YYNGEE. The CDR3 runs 15 residues. V was shortened by 0 bases and J by 9 bases, with 16 bases between the two germline ends. In DNA form, the CDR3 reads TGTGCCAGCAGCGTAGAAGTAGTTCAGACGGGTGAGCAGTTCTTC. Protein product: CASSVEVVQTGEQFF.

V is TRBV4-1 and J is TRBJ1-3; 8 bases match TRBD1. Unmatched junction bases numbered 11, after V lost 4 bases and J lost 0 bases. Germline CDR1 is MGHRA and CDR2 is YSYEKL. The CDR3 runs 18 residues. CDR3 in DNA: TGCGCCAGCAGCCGCGGGACAGGACGCCTGAGCTCTGGAAACACCATATATTTT. Protein product: CASSRGTGRLSSGNTIYF.

This chain uses TRBV5-1 with TRBJ1-2; D may be TRBD1 (6 bases). This CDR3 has 13 amino acids. Trimming pared 0 bases from V and 8 bases from J, leaving 11 bases between. Per the germline V gene, CDR1 is SGHRS and CDR2 is YFSETQ. The CDR3 coding sequence is TGCGCCAGCAGCTTGGACAGGGTTGGAGGCTACACCTTC. As protein: CASSLDRVGGYTF.

This clone was seen a few times. The sample carries other DNA sequences with the same CDR3. The chain recombines TRBV7-8 with TRBJ2-5; D possibly corresponds to TRBD2 (6 bases). Deletions cut 1 base from V and 5 bases from J, with 8 bases between. The CDR3 has 13 residues. CDR1 is SGHVS and CDR2 is FQNEAQ in the germline V gene. This CDR3 is CASSLGLGETQYF. DNA of the CDR3: TGTGCCAGCAGCTTAGGACTAGGGGAGACCCAGTACTTC.

The CDR3 protein is CASSEEGTQYF. CDR3 sequence (DNA): TGCGCCAGCAGCGAAGAGGGGACCCAGTACTTC. V is TRBV5-1 and J is TRBJ2-5, with D possibly TRBD2 on 5 matching bases. The V gene's germline CDR1 is SGHRS and CDR2 YFSETQ. V shed 4 bases and J shed 7 bases, with 8 bases lying between them. The CDR3 length is 11 residues.

This clone was found once. V and J are TRBV6-2 or TRBV6-3 and TRBJ1-1; D gene ambiguous. The CDR3 runs 17 residues. V was shortened by 2 bases and J by 0 bases, with 16 bases between the two germline ends. Germline V gives CDR1 MNHEY, CDR2 SVGEGT. The DNA of the CDR3 is TGTGCCAGCAGTTACCAAATCGGGGATGGGGTGAACACTGAAGCTTTCTTT. This sequence encodes CASSYQIGDGVNTEAFF.

The V and J genes are TRBV7-7 and TRBJ2-5; a weak D match, TRBD2 (6 bases). The CDR3 contains 15 residues. CDR1 and CDR2 (germline): SSHAT, FNYEAQ (reference sequence). V was clipped by 5 bases and J by 5 bases, with 18 bases between them. CDR3: CASSLVGGVWETQYF. The DNA for the CDR3 is TGTGCCAGCAGCCTTGTGGGGGGAGTCTGGGAGACCCAGTACTTC. Full variable domain (missing parts from reference TRBV7-7 and TRBJ2-5): GAGVSQSPRYKVTKRGQDVTLRCDPISSHATLYWYQQALGQGPEFLTYFNYEAQPDKSGLPSDRFSAERPEGSISTLTIQRTEQRDSAMYRCASSLVGGVWETQYFGPGTRLLVL.

The chain couples TRBV30 to TRBJ1-3; 7 bases align to TRBD1. Germline values: CDR1 GTSNPN, CDR2 SVGIG (reference sequence). With 5 bases clipped from V and 7 bases from J, the junction kept 8 bases outside the gene matches. This CDR3 is 13 amino acids long. CDR3 nucleotide sequence: TGTGCCTGGGACAGGGAATTAGGGAACACCATATATTTT. Its translation: CAWDRELGNTIYF. Variable domain in full (rest from reference TRBV30 and TRBJ1-3): SQTIHQWPATLVQPVGSPLSLECTVEGTSNPNLYWYRQAAGRGLQLLFYSVGIGQISSEVPQNLSASRPQDRQFILSSKKLLLSDSGFYLCAWDRELGNTIYFGEGSWLTVV.

This CDR3 is CSASWGDSYEQYV. For the CDR3, the DNA is TGCAGTGCTAGTTGGGGGGACTCCTACGAGCAGTACGTC. The V and J genes are TRBV20-1 and TRBJ2-7; D is possibly TRBD2 (6 bases). The CDR3 has 13 residues. The ends were cut back, 3 bases at V and 0 bases at J, with 9 bases in the middle. Per the germline V gene, CDR1 is DFQATT and CDR2 is SNEGSKA (reference sequence).